This TCR beta chain derives from a study of T cells after yellow fever vaccination. General observations from the study: Most clones from primary vaccination were detected again post-booster (about 95% CD4, 88% CD8). Clonotype sharing between CD4 and CD8 compartments was small.

As TCR cDNA was made by 5'RACE template switching, a universal primer site and UMIs were added. One entry per CDR3 protein, called by TCRdb with MiXCR from the 5' RACE reads. Of some 320,000 distinct CDR3 sequences listed, about 10% are singletons. Trimming left V 6 bases short and J 1 base short, with 15 bases between. This CDR3 is 15 amino acids long. With respect to this clonotype: The antigen remains undetermined.

V is TRBV12-3 or TRBV12-4 and J is TRBJ1-2; D gene uncertain. The source of this sequence is a young man who received the YFV17D yellow fever vaccine. The sequencing here drew on CD4+ T cells sorted from PBMCs, taken 45 days after the yellow fever booster vaccination. The CDR3 protein is CASRSGVPVNYGYTF. CDR3 in DNA: TGTGCCAGCAGGTCCGGGGTCCCGGTTAACTATGGCTACACCTTC.